This T cell receptor (beta chain) was captured by sequencing in a study of Ad26.COV2.S vaccination and SARS-CoV-2 variants. The overall study: The authors gave Ad26.COV2.S intramuscularly, either once or twice 56 days apart.

CDR1 and CDR2 from the germline V gene are SGHRS and YFSETQ. Between the trimmed V and J ends, which lost 4 bases and 0 bases, there was a span of 2 bases. This CDR3 spans 11 amino acids. Noted treatment: roughly 19 received Ad26.COV2.S at low or high dose, single or two shots; 5 received placebo; per-sample allocation not given. All samples were drawn on day 63, counting from the first vaccine or placebo injection. This adult donor, from Boston, was 18-55 years old. Study-wide findings and caveats: It was reported that spike-specific CD8+ and CD4+ T cell responses were substantially broad after vaccination.

Notes on this clone: Its specificity is unknown.

Clones were sequenced by immunoSEQ multiplex PCR, and TCRdb holds only the in-frame ones, with some missing. The sample shows about 680,000 clones, more than 80% of them seen only once. V usage is TRBV5-1 and J usage is TRBJ2-7, with D unresolved. Source: peripheral blood, taken in a trial of Ad26.COV2.S vaccine versus placebo. The source of this sequence is a person between 18 and 65 years old who received the Ad26.COV2.S COVID-19 vaccine or a placebo. CDR3 sequence: CASSASYEQYF. CDR3 DNA: TGCGCCAGCAGCGCCTCCTACGAGCAGTACTTC.